Listed below are T cell receptor beta chains from one sample, sequenced in a study of T cell responses to AZD1222 COVID-19 vaccine. Clones were read by immunoSEQ multiplex PCR, and TCRdb kept only the in-frame ones, dropping some. The sample holds about 180,000 clones, around 94% seen once. Sequenced here: peripheral blood, sampled on day 0 of AZD1222 vaccination. The receptors were sampled from an adult in good health. The CDR3 runs from the conserved cysteine through the conserved F or W. A D gene is named only where the DNA matches it firmly. Part of the rows lack a size; the others show once, few, many or a class for expanded clones.

V gene	clone size	J gene	D gene	CDR3 protein	CDR3 DNA
TRBV7-9	.	TRBJ1-3	.	CASSLGPLSGNTIYF	TGTGCCAGCAGCTTAGGCCCTCTCTCTGGAAACACCATATATTTT
TRBV11-3	.	TRBJ2-3	TRBD2	CASSLRREGVDTQYF	TGTGCCAGCAGCTTACGGCGGGAGGGGGTAGATACGCAGTATTTT
TRBV7-9	.	TRBJ2-7	TRBD2	CASSRRGSSSSYEQYF	TGTGCCAGCAGCCGTCGCGGGAGTTCGAGCTCCTACGAGCAGTACTTC
TRBV6-5	.	TRBJ1-4	.	CASLETLNEKLFF	TGTGCCAGCCTAGAGACCCTAAATGAAAAACTGTTTTTT
TRBV30	.	TRBJ2-7	TRBD2	CAWSASGAYEQYF	TGTGCCTGGAGTGCTAGCGGGGCCTACGAGCAGTACTTC
TRBV11-2	.	TRBJ1-3	.	CASSLEPGNTIYF	TGTGCCAGCAGCTTAGAACCTGGAAACACCATATATTTT
TRBV6-4	.	TRBJ2-3	TRBD2	CASSERAGGPADTQYF	TGTGCCAGCAGCGAAAGGGCGGGAGGGCCTGCAGATACGCAGTATTTT
TRBV6-6	.	TRBJ1-4	TRBD1	CASRDRGLATNEKLFF	TGTGCCAGCAGGGACAGGGGACTCGCAACTAATGAAAAACTGTTTTTT
TRBV5-6	.	TRBJ1-5	.	CASSLFRSGRGNQPQHF	TGTGCCAGCAGCTTGTTTAGGTCAGGGCGAGGCAATCAGCCCCAGCATTTT
TRBV2	.	TRBJ1-5	.	CASQSQSNQPQHF	TGTGCCAGTCAGTCACAAAGCAATCAGCCCCAGCATTTT
TRBV5-1	.	TRBJ1-4	.	CASSQPQGMGNEKLFF	TGCGCCAGCAGCCAACCGCAGGGGATGGGGAATGAAAAACTGTTTTTT
TRBV27	.	TRBJ2-7	.	CASKRAEPSYEQYF	TGTGCCAGCAAACGAGCGGAACCCTCCTACGAGCAGTACTTC
TRBV30	.	TRBJ2-1	TRBD2	CAWTPGGGPEHTSGTYNEQFF	TGTGCCTGGACCCCCGGCGGTGGCCCCGAACATACTAGCGGAACTTACAATGAGCAGTTCTTC
TRBV18	.	TRBJ1-4	.	CASSPTATNEKLFF	TGTGCCAGCTCGCCGACAGCAACTAATGAAAAACTGTTTTTT
TRBV7-9	.	TRBJ2-7	.	CASSLRGQRTYEQYF	TGTGCCAGCAGCTTACGAGGACAGAGAACCTACGAGCAGTACTTC
TRBV6-2/TRBV6-3	.	TRBJ2-7	.	CASSYRPRQYHYEQYF	TGTGCCAGCAGTTACCGCCCCCGACAGTACCACTACGAGCAGTACTTC
TRBV7-9	.	TRBJ2-5	TRBD1	CASSLAGTGVRETQYF	TGTGCCAGCAGCTTAGCCGGGACAGGGGTCCGAGAGACCCAGTACTTC
TRBV2	.	TRBJ2-5	TRBD2	CASSHPPGTSGETQYF	TGTGCCAGCTCACACCCTCCCGGGACTAGCGGAGAGACCCAGTACTTC
TRBV29-1	.	TRBJ1-2	TRBD1	CSVESRGYGYTF	TGCAGCGTTGAGAGCAGGGGGTATGGCTACACCTTC
TRBV10-3	.	TRBJ1-1	TRBD1	CATDDRDNTEAFF	TGTGCCACAGACGACAGGGACAACACTGAAGCTTTCTTT
TRBV7-7	.	TRBJ2-3	.	CASSFVAGPSTDTQYF	TGTGCCAGCAGCTTTGTCGCGGGGCCCTCCACAGATACGCAGTATTTT
TRBV2	once	TRBJ2-7	TRBD2	CASSWSAGGGYEQYF	TGTGCCAGCAGCTGGTCAGCGGGAGGTGGCTACGAGCAGTACTTC
TRBV2	.	TRBJ1-5	.	CASSGDLGNQPQHF	TGTGCCAGCAGTGGGGACCTTGGGAATCAGCCCCAGCATTTT
TRBV27	.	TRBJ2-2	.	CASTRAGQGGFGELFF	TGTGCCAGCACCAGAGCGGGCCAGGGGGGATTCGGGGAGCTGTTTTTT
TRBV19	.	TRBJ1-5	.	CASNLGPNQPQHF	TGTGCCAGTAACTTGGGGCCGAATCAGCCCCAGCATTTT
TRBV30	.	TRBJ1-3	TRBD1	CAWSVGGTVSGNTIYF	TGTGCCTGGAGTGTAGGGGGCACTGTCTCTGGAAACACCATATATTTT
TRBV6-5	.	TRBJ1-2	TRBD1	CASSRGTGAHGYTF	TGTGCCAGCAGTCGAGGGACAGGGGCCCATGGCTACACCTTC
TRBV5-4	.	TRBJ2-4	TRBD1	CASSLFGTDKNIQYF	TGTGCCAGCAGCTTGTTCGGGACAGACAAAAACATTCAGTACTTC
TRBV2	.	TRBJ1-5	TRBD1	CASRTGYNQPQHF	TGTGCCAGCAGGACAGGGTATAATCAGCCCCAGCATTTT
TRBV6-1	.	TRBJ1-2	.	CASSEGQPNYGYTF	TGTGCCAGCAGTGAAGGCCAGCCTAACTATGGCTACACCTTC
TRBV6-5	.	TRBJ2-1	TRBD2	CASSSLAGVTYNEQFF	TGTGCCAGCAGTTCCTTAGCGGGAGTTACCTACAATGAGCAGTTCTTC
TRBV3-1/TRBV3-2	.	TRBJ1-3	.	CASSQPGAGGRTIYF	TGTGCCAGCAGCCAACCCGGGGCCGGGGGAAGAACCATATATTTT
TRBV3-1/TRBV3-2	.	TRBJ2-3	TRBD2	CASSQEGGLARDTQYF	TGTGCCAGCAGCCAAGAGGGGGGACTAGCGAGAGATACGCAGTATTTT
TRBV3-1/TRBV3-2	.	TRBJ1-2	.	CASSQDLTYGYTF	TGTGCCAGCAGCCAAGATTTAACCTATGGCTACACCTTC
TRBV5-1	.	TRBJ2-5	TRBD2	CASSLQRGQETQYF	TGCGCCAGCAGCTTGCAGCGGGGCCAAGAGACCCAGTACTTC
TRBV27	.	TRBJ2-5	TRBD2	CASSFLLAGGPETQYF	TGTGCCAGCAGTTTCCTACTAGCGGGAGGGCCGGAGACCCAGTACTTC
TRBV7-9	.	TRBJ2-7	.	CASSLAGHLYF	TGTGCCAGCAGCTTAGCTGGACACCTCTACTTC
TRBV7-8	once	TRBJ1-5	TRBD1	CASSSPIGTGGQPQHF	TGTGCCAGCAGCTCCCCCATCGGGACAGGGGGCCAGCCCCAGCATTTT
TRBV11-2	.	TRBJ1-5	TRBD1	CASSRGQNQPQHF	TGTGCCAGCAGCAGGGGACAGAATCAGCCCCAGCATTTT
TRBV3-1/TRBV3-2	.	TRBJ1-6	TRBD1	CASSQARGQRNSPLHF	TGTGCCAGCAGCCAAGCACGGGGACAGAGAAATTCACCCCTCCACTTT
TRBV3-1/TRBV3-2	.	TRBJ2-3	TRBD1	CASSQLIRDRGGDTQYF	TGTGCCAGCAGCCAACTGATCCGGGACAGGGGAGGCGATACGCAGTATTTT
TRBV18	.	TRBJ1-1	.	CASSPNLGVNTEAFF	TGTGCCAGCTCACCAAACCTAGGGGTGAACACTGAAGCTTTCTTT
TRBV6-5	.	TRBJ1-4	TRBD1	CASGGRTGKGEKLFF	TGTGCCAGCGGGGGGAGGACAGGGAAGGGTGAAAAACTGTTTTTT
TRBV3-1/TRBV3-2	.	TRBJ1-6	.	CASSARDRWDSPLHF	TGTGCCAGCAGCGCTCGGGACCGATGGGATTCACCCCTCCACTTT
TRBV19	.	TRBJ1-3	.	CASSIAGAGARNTIYF	TGTGCCAGTAGTATAGCCGGAGCAGGGGCAAGAAACACCATATATTTT
TRBV28	.	TRBJ2-7	.	CASTPGLEQYF	TGTGCCAGCACCCCCGGGCTTGAGCAGTACTTC
TRBV10-3	few	TRBJ1-1	TRBD1	CAISETGQAEAFF	TGTGCCATCAGTGAGACCGGACAGGCCGAAGCTTTCTTT
TRBV27	.	TRBJ1-3	.	CASSFRSSGNTIYF	TGTGCCAGCAGTTTTCGGAGCTCTGGAAACACCATATATTTT
TRBV7-9	.	TRBJ1-1	.	CASSLYGGAGTEAFF	TGTGCCAGCAGCTTATATGGGGGCGCAGGCACTGAAGCTTTCTTT
TRBV4-1	.	TRBJ2-5	.	CASSQVGEETQYF	TGCGCCAGCAGCCAAGTTGGAGAAGAGACCCAGTACTTC
TRBV5-5	.	TRBJ2-1	TRBD2	CASSLLLAEYNEQFF	TGTGCCAGCAGCTTGCTCCTAGCGGAATACAATGAGCAGTTCTTC
TRBV14	.	TRBJ1-1	.	CASSQVLGNTEAFF	TGTGCCAGCAGCCAGGTCTTGGGGAACACTGAAGCTTTCTTT
TRBV20-1	.	TRBJ2-1	.	CSASWGRGANEQFF	TGCAGTGCTAGTTGGGGGCGAGGGGCCAATGAGCAGTTCTTC
TRBV9	.	TRBJ1-1	.	CASSVGPVNTEAFF	TGTGCCAGCAGCGTAGGCCCTGTGAACACTGAAGCTTTCTTT